Detailed here is one T cell receptor (beta chain). This sample was included in a study of blood T cell repertoires in COVID-19. Turning to the study itself: Samples came from the United States, Italy and Spain, spanning acute and convalescent COVID-19. Sample material is recorded as cDNA or gDNA derived from T cells, B-cell-depleted T cells, or PBMCs.

As processed by the authors: Reference gene primers were amplified, and this amplification served to estimate nucleated cell counts. The data were produced by immunoSEQ multiplex PCR, yet TCRdb's version contains in-frame clones alone and is incomplete. For V, J and clone size, that table is used; D and trimming come from the DNA. The sample holds 60,000 to 80,000 clones, about four fifths seen once. This CDR3 has 13 amino acids. J was trimmed by 4 bases and V by 5 bases; bases with no gene match: 4. Germline V gene sequence: CDR1 SGHDN, CDR2 FVKESK. Sequencing used peripheral blood. V gene TRBV14 combines with J gene TRBJ2-5; 7 bases are shared with TRBD2. This receptor was obtained from a man in his fifties or sixties with active COVID-19. The CDR3 region has the DNA TGTGCCAGCAGCGCAGCGGGAAGAGAGACCCAGTACTTC. Translating gives CASSAAGRETQYF. Full variable domain (missing parts from reference TRBV14 and TRBJ2-5): EAGVTQFPSHSVIEKGQTVTLRCDPISGHDNLYWYRRVMGKEIKFLLHFVKESKQDESGMPNNRFLAERTGGTYSTLKVQPAELEDSGVYFCASSAAGRETQYFGPGTRLLVL.